This T cell receptor (beta chain) is from a study of CD8+ T cells in alopecia areata. Study conclusions and caveats: Under tofacitinib, numerous expanded lesional clonotypes remained detectable in scalp and blood. In lesional scalp, particularly from alopecia totalis/universalis, clonality was higher than in normal scalp.

About this clone itself: What it binds is unknown.

CDR3 length equals 13 residues. The V gene's germline CDR1 is SQVTM and CDR2 ANQGSEA. Trimming took 2 bases from V and 6 from J; bases not matched to a gene: 2. This sample's treatment: oral pan-JAK inhibitor, 5-10 mg twice daily. Punch biopsies of lesional scalp, plus peripheral blood, were taken from alopecia areata patients. The sequencing template was cDNA reverse transcribed from extracted RNA. Using immunoSEQ multiplex PCR, the repertoire was profiled, and TCRdb retains in-frame clones only, with some absent. The sample carries roughly 220,000 clones, around two fifths recorded once. The chain carries TRBV29-1 and TRBJ2-2; 8 nucleotides agree with TRBD1. The source of this sequence is a human donor with alopecia areata. The sequenced sample was CD4+ T cells sorted from blood, obtained at approximately week 31, from a patient treated with tofacitinib. Here the CDR3 reads CSVEPTGAGELFF. The CDR3 nucleotides read TGCAGCGTTGAACCGACAGGGGCCGGGGAGCTGTTTTTT.